This T cell receptor beta chain was captured in a study of blood T cell repertoires in COVID-19 (TCRdb year 2020). For context, the study as a whole: Samples from collaborators originated in the United States, Italy and Spain and spanned both the acute and convalescent phases of COVID-19. Sample metadata almost always included a de-identified subject ID, COVID-19 status, age in years and sex. Where available, HLA class I and class II types were taken from metadata supplied by the sample provider and were not determined by assay-based typing. The repertoires were released in a freely available public database meant as a resource for research on the immune response to SARS-CoV-2. Samples came from the ongoing ImmuneRACE study (first 160 participants) plus 1,254 subjects from 6 global collaborators. Subjects who had been exposed to COVID-19, were actively infected with it, or had recovered from it provided the deeply sampled blood TCRbeta repertoires that made up the dataset. The prospective study material was composed of cDNA or gDNA derived from T cells, B-cell-depleted T cells, or PBMCs. Results the study describes overall, beyond this receptor: The quantity of clinical and demographic metadata differed by source and by participant and was supplied without curation.

Remarks on this clone: The specificity of this receptor is unknown. Base qualities are not at hand, and no much larger clone is one base apart.

One collaborating source in Seattle enrolled patients during active infection and followed them longitudinally through the course of disease. Each collaborating institution followed its own protocols to collect whole blood in K2EDTA tubes. Collaborator samples were shipped for TCRbeta analysis as frozen whole blood, isolated PBMCs, or DNA extracted from either sample type. TCRbeta CDR3 regions were amplified from genomic DNA by means of the immunoSEQ Assay, a bias-controlled multiplex PCR. As for the original processing: Within the assay, amplification of reference gene primers was used to estimate how many nucleated cells each sample contained. To quantify the absolute abundance of each unique TCRbeta CDR3 rearrangement, sequence reads were collapsed and filtered. For each sample, productive Simpson clonality was calculated as the square root of Simpson's diversity index across productive rearrangements. TCRdb obtained this table from immuneACCESS and retained in-frame rearrangements with V and J assigned. These tables miss some clones; where compared with another copy, unresolved V genes account for less than half of the shortfall, and the remainder is unexplained. D and trimming come from the DNA, and the V and J calls and clone size come from that table. Recorded for this sample are some 450,000 clones; more than 70% of them occurred a single time. The top ten clonotypes cover roughly 12% of the sample.

CDR1 and CDR2 are read off the germline V gene as SNHLY and FYNNEI. Compared with germline, V lacks 4 bases and J lacks 10 bases; bases without a gene match: 7. From its cysteine to its phenylalanine, the CDR3 spans 14 amino acids. Only CDR3 DNA is held: 42 bases, read in frame from base 1. Sample: peripheral blood. The sequence joins TRBV2 to TRBJ1-6; 7 bases in the junction line up with TRBD1. This TCR derives from a woman between 50 and 59 years old with COVID-19, enrolled during active disease. The bases read TGTGCCAGCAGTGGAGGGGGCTTTGAATCACCCCTCCACTTT. It specifies CASSGGGFESPLHF. Full variable domain (CDR3 extended with the reference TRBV2 and TRBJ1-6 proteins): EPEVTQTPSHQVTQMGQEVILRCVPISNHLYFYWYRQILGQKVEFLVSFYNNEISEKSEIFDDQFSVERPDGSNFTLKIRSTKLEDSAMYFCASSGGGFESPLHFGNGTRLTVT.